These 12 T cell receptor beta chains were all obtained from the same sample, sequenced in a study of PD-1 blockade in classical Hodgkin lymphoma. Indicated time point: cycle 4 day 1 (C4D1), after five to seven weeks of nivolumab. Each patient relapsed following autologous stem cell transplantation, and prior brentuximab vedotin exposure differed. Only in-frame clones appear in the TCRdb table, and some are missing; sequencing was by immunoSEQ multiplex PCR. The sample lists around 93,000 clones; around 80% were seen once. The sequencing here drew on peripheral blood mononuclear cells (PBMCs), taken before the fourth cycle of nivolumab. These receptors originate from a human donor with classical Hodgkin lymphoma.

J is TRBJ1-3 and V is TRBV6-5, with 10 bases fitting TRBD1. CDR1 is MNHEY and CDR2 is SVGAGI in the germline V gene. The ends lost 4 bases at V and 1 base at J; junction bases unmatched: 4. The CDR3 covers 16 residues. CDR3 DNA: TGTGCCAGCAGTTCCAGACAGGGGGCATCTGGAAACACCATATATTTT. Translating gives CASSSRQGASGNTIYF.

The table lists this clone with a count of one. This chain links TRBV28 with TRBJ1-2, with D perhaps TRBD1 (6 bases). Trimming removed 3 bases at V and 10 bases at J, with 15 bases between. Germline V gene sequence: CDR1 MDHEN, CDR2 SYDVKM. CDR3 size: 13 residues. The chain's CDR3 is CASSLPGQPLYTF. The CDR3 coding sequence is TGTGCCAGCAGTTTGCCCGGACAGCCTCTCTACACCTTC.

This rearrangement joins TRBV9 to TRBJ2-3, with D possibly matching TRBD2 (5 bases). CDR1 is SGDLS, CDR2 YYNGEE, per germline. V lost 2 bases, J lost 1 base, and 8 bases lay in between. CDR3 size: 14 residues. CDR3 in amino acids: CASSVEEGTDTQYF. The CDR3 DNA is TGTGCCAGCAGCGTTGAGGAGGGCACAGATACGCAGTATTTT.

This clone was picked up one time. The CDR3: CAIRQSPNQPQHF. The CDR3 region has the DNA TGTGCCATAAGACAGAGCCCGAATCAGCCCCAGCATTTT. The V and J genes are TRBV10-3 and TRBJ1-5, with D possibly being TRBD1 (5 bases). Trimming left V 9 bases short and J 4 bases short, with 13 bases between. Germline V gene sequence: CDR1 ENHRY, CDR2 SYGVKD. The CDR3 consists of 13 residues.

The DNA of the CDR3 is TGTGCCATCAGTGAGTCACAGTTAAATCAGCCCCAGCATTTT. This encodes CAISESQLNQPQHF. This chain links TRBV10-3 with TRBJ1-5; D is uncertain. Between the trimmed V and J ends, which lost 0 bases and 4 bases, there was a span of 7 bases. The CDR3 sequence is 14 residues long. Looked up from germline, CDR1 is ENHRY and CDR2 is SYGVKD.

The CDR3 protein is CASSRDSLNQPQHF. The CDR3 region has the DNA TGTGCCAGCAGCCGGGACAGCCTCAATCAGCCCCAGCATTTT. The chain carries TRBV7-9 and TRBJ1-5; 7 bases agree with TRBD1. After removal of 5 bases from V and 3 bases from J, the junction contained 4 bases not matched to a gene. The CDR3 is 14 residues long. Germline CDR1 reads SEHNR; CDR2 reads FQNEAQ (reference sequence).

The V and J genes are TRBV5-1 and TRBJ1-2; D may be TRBD1 (5 bases). The CDR3 consists of 14 residues. Trimming took 0 bases from V and 4 from J, leaving 10 bases between them. From germline, CDR1 is SGHRS and CDR2 YFSETQ. The CDR3 DNA reads TGCGCCAGCAGCTTGGCCGGGGCCCCCTATGGCTACACCTTC. The encoded protein is CASSLAGAPYGYTF.

This clone was seen more than once but under ten times. The CDR3 region has the DNA TGTGCCAGCAGCTCGAGGACTAGGCCCACAGATACGCAGTATTTT. This gives the protein CASSSRTRPTDTQYF. The J gene is TRBJ2-3, the V gene TRBV11-3, with TRBD2 matching 7 bases. Trimming took 4 bases from V and 2 from J; bases not matched to a gene: 6. The germline V gene encodes CDR1 SGHNT and CDR2 YENEEA. This CDR3 is 15 amino acids long.

The chain links TRBV6-1 to TRBJ2-5; 7 bases align to TRBD2. Trimming at V came to 2 bases and at J to 1 base, leaving 4 bases not matched to a gene. There are 15 residues in the CDR3. The germline V gene has CDR1 MNHNS and CDR2 SASEGT. CDR3 coding DNA: TGTGCCAGCAGTGAATCCCCTAGCGGCCAAGAGACCCAGTACTTC. This sequence encodes CASSESPSGQETQYF.

This clone has just one count. The chain links TRBV27 to TRBJ2-7; 10 positions match TRBD1. Germline V gene lookup returns CDR1 MNHEY and CDR2 SMNVEV (reference sequence). Losses at the gene ends were 6 bases for V and 3 bases for J; bases not matched to a gene: 5. This CDR3 contains 14 residues. The CDR3: CASSMDRGFYEQYF. DNA of the CDR3: TGTGCCAGCAGCATGGACAGGGGGTTCTACGAGCAGTACTTC.

This chain connects TRBV19 to TRBJ2-2; TRBD2 matches at 9 bases. The CDR3 has 16 residues. Germline V lookup: CDR1 LNHDA, CDR2 SQIVND (reference sequence). With 0 bases clipped from V and 4 bases from J, the junction kept 3 bases outside the gene matches. The DNA for the CDR3 is TGTGCCAGTAGTATAGATAGTAGCGGGAGCACCGGGGAGCTGTTTTTT. This translates into CASSIDSSGSTGELFF.

This chain connects TRBV2 to TRBJ2-1; D remains unclear. V was clipped by 6 bases and J by 15 bases, with 15 bases between them. This CDR3 is built from 11 residues. Germline V lookup: CDR1 SNHLY, CDR2 FYNNEI. The chain's CDR3 is CASRYAGFSFF. CDR3 in DNA: TGTGCCAGCAGGTATGCAGGTTTTTCGTTCTTC.